The next 24 T cell receptor beta chains were all read from a single sample in a study of Graves' ophthalmopathy and Graves' hyperthyroidism. The study amplified TCR beta CDR3 regions using RNA transcripts. HTBI primers served in a first-round RT-PCR, which a second-round multiplex PCR followed. TCRdb re-called the multiplex PCR reads with MiXCR, one entry per CDR3 protein. The table has over a million distinct CDR3 sequences, around a third seen once. Sequencing was done on a sample of peripheral blood or thyroid tissue (not recorded which). The receptors were sampled from an adult man with Graves' hyperthyroidism.

This clonotype was seen only once. The chain joins TRBV20-1 to TRBJ2-7; the D gene could be TRBD1 or TRBD2 (5 bases each). This CDR3 is built from 13 residues. Trimming left V 0 bases short and J 3 bases short, with 9 bases between. The germline CDR1 and CDR2 sequences are DFQATT and SNEGSKA (reference sequence). CDR3 region: CSAREGRDYEQYF. In nucleotides, the CDR3 is TGCAGTGCTAGAGAGGGACGGGACTACGAGCAGTACTTC.

This clonotype came up once. The chain is built from TRBV7-9 and TRBJ1-5; TRBD1 matches 7 bases. CDR3 length: 15 residues. V gave up 5 bases and J gave up 6 bases; unmatched junction bases: 10. Germline-derived CDR1 and CDR2 are SEHNR and FQNEAQ (reference sequence). The CDR3 region is CASSQSTGSRQPQHF. The CDR3 region has the DNA TGTGCCAGCAGCCAATCGACAGGGAGCCGTCAGCCCCAGCATTTT.

Regarding this clonotype: A read error may account for a junction end that differs from germline. The rearrangement uses TRBV10-3 and TRBJ2-7, with D maybe TRBD2 (5 bases). This CDR3 spans 15 amino acids. The germline gives CDR1 ENHRY, CDR2 SYGVKD. This CDR3 reads CASSLMEDFSYEQYF. The CDR3 DNA sequence: TGTGCCAGCAGTTTGATGGAGGACTTCTCCTACGAGCAGTACTTC.

The V and J genes are TRBV10-3 and TRBJ2-6; D is possibly TRBD1 (6 bases). Deletions cut 6 bases from V and 0 bases from J, with 15 bases between. The CDR3 is made up of 17 amino acids. The germline CDR1 and CDR2 sequences are ENHRY and SYGVKD. The CDR3 DNA sequence: TGTGCCATCAGAGATTCACAGGGAAACTCTGGGGCCAACGTCCTGACTTTC. Translation: CAIRDSQGNSGANVLTF.

This chain connects TRBV6-4 to TRBJ1-4; TRBD1 aligns across 12 bases. CDR1 and CDR2 from the germline V gene are MRHNA and SNTAGT. With V trimmed by 4 bases and J by 10 bases, 4 bases remained unmatched. This CDR3 contains 14 residues. CDR3 in amino acids: CASSAGTGGGKLFF. The DNA for the CDR3 is TGTGCCAGCAGTGCCGGGACAGGGGGCGGAAAACTGTTTTTT.

Points on this clonotype: This could be a read error, since a much larger clone is one nucleotide away. This rearrangement joins TRBV2 to TRBJ1-4; D uncertain. Germline CDR1 and CDR2: SNHLY and FYNNEI. The V end was cut by 8 bases, the J end by 7 bases, with 14 bases between. The CDR3 contains 13 residues. The DNA of the CDR3 is TGTGCCAGCCAAGGGTATGAGAGTGAAAAACTGTTTTTT. Its translation is CASQGYESEKLFF.

The CDR3 DNA reads TGCGCCAGCAGTGACGTCGGGGGACACCAGAACACCGGGGAGCTGTTTTTT. This translates into CASSDVGGHQNTGELFF. V and J are TRBV10-1 and TRBJ2-2, with D perhaps being TRBD1 or TRBD2 (6 bases each). In germline, CDR1 is WNHNN, CDR2 SYGVQD (reference sequence). V lost 3 bases and J lost 1, with 15 bases in between. CDR3 length: 17 residues.

At least ten counts were recorded for this clonotype. V and J are TRBV9 and TRBJ2-7; D perhaps matches TRBD1 (6 bases). Germline CDR1 reads SGDLS; CDR2 reads YYNGEE. The CDR3 runs 16 residues. Trimming pared 0 bases from V and 2 bases from J, leaving 15 bases between. CDR3 amino acids: CASSVVGRGVPYEQYF. CDR3 coding DNA: TGTGCCAGCAGCGTAGTGGGCAGGGGAGTTCCCTACGAGCAGTACTTC.

This chain links TRBV7-2 with TRBJ2-7; no clear D. Germline values: CDR1 SGHTA, CDR2 FQGNSA. Deletions cut 1 base from V and 3 bases from J, with 19 bases between. The CDR3 contains 17 residues. The CDR3 nucleotides read TGTGCCAGCAGCTTAGAGGTCGATTTGAGAGGAGTCTACGAGCAGTACTTC. Translated, it gives CASSLEVDLRGVYEQYF.

The table lists this clonotype with many counts. The V gene is TRBV20-1, the J gene TRBJ2-7; D assignment may be TRBD1 or TRBD2 (5 bases each). This CDR3 has 13 amino acids. V lost 3 bases, J lost 0 bases, and 9 bases lay in between. CDR1 is DFQATT, CDR2 SNEGSKA, per germline (reference sequence). The CDR3 spells CSASGDVSYEQYF. CDR3 DNA sequence: TGCAGTGCTAGCGGGGACGTCTCCTACGAGCAGTACTTC.

This rearrangement joins TRBV7-2 to TRBJ2-5; 12 bases match TRBD2. This CDR3 region has 17 residues. The germline CDR1 and CDR2 sequences are SGHTA and FQGNSA. With 3 bases clipped from V and 0 bases from J, the junction kept 5 bases outside the gene matches. CDR3 sequence: CASSLTSGGVHQETQYF. CDR3 nucleotides: TGTGCCAGCAGCTTGACTAGCGGGGGAGTTCACCAAGAGACCCAGTACTTC.

The sample holds a few counts of this clonotype. The rearrangement links TRBV10-3 to TRBJ1-1; 11 bases are shared with TRBD1. Germline V CDR1 and CDR2: ENHRY, SYGVKD. J lost 1 base, V lost 4 bases, and 8 bases had no gene match. This CDR3 has 17 residues. CDR3 DNA sequence: TGTGCCATCAGTGTGGGGAGGACAGGGGGCGCGAACACTGAAGCTTTCTTT. This codes for CAISVGRTGGANTEAFF.

The chain links TRBV5-1 to TRBJ1-5, with a tentative D call TRBD1 (6 bases). Germline V CDR1 and CDR2: SGHRS, YFSETQ. Trimming took 0 bases from V and 9 from J, leaving 13 bases between them. This CDR3 region has 14 residues. The CDR3, as DNA: TGCGCCAGCAGCTTGGAAGGGGGTGCAGGGCCCCAGCATTTT. Translating it yields CASSLEGGAGPQHF.

This clonotype appeared many times. The chain carries TRBV5-5 and TRBJ1-5; D remains unclear. CDR1 is SGHKS, CDR2 YYEKEE, per germline (reference sequence). The CDR3 sequence is 17 residues long. Deletions cut 0 bases from V and 0 bases from J, with 13 bases between. CDR3 region: CASSLEGQISSNQPQHF. Here the CDR3 DNA reads TGTGCCAGCAGCTTGGAAGGCCAGATTTCTAGCAATCAGCCCCAGCATTTT.

This clonotype was observed a few times. This chain uses TRBV19 with TRBJ2-7; D gene unclear. The CDR3 is 13 amino acids. Deletions cut 9 bases from V and 2 bases from J, with 14 bases between. CDR1 is LNHDA and CDR2 is SQIVND in the germline V gene (reference sequence). The CDR3 DNA is TGTGCCAGCAGCCAGACATACACCTACGAGCAGTACTTC. Amino acid sequence: CASSQTYTYEQYF. The full variable domain, with the rest looked up from reference TRBV19 and TRBJ2-7, is DGGITQSPKYLFRKEGQNVTLSCEQNLNHDAMYWYRQDPGQGLRLIYYSQIVNDFQKGDIAEGYSVSREKKESFPLTVTSAQKNPTAFYLCASSQTYTYEQYFGPGTRLTVT.

This clonotype was detected many times. The gene calls are TRBV25-1 and TRBJ2-5, with D perhaps matching TRBD2 (6 bases). Trimming took off 8 bases at V and 0 bases at J, with 10 bases between the two ends. The V gene's germline CDR1 is MGHDK and CDR2 SYGVNS. CDR3 length: 13 amino acids. The CDR3: CASASANQETQYF. The CDR3 bases are TGTGCCAGCGCTAGCGCTAACCAAGAGACCCAGTACTTC.

This chain joins TRBV15 and TRBJ2-6; TRBD1 matches at 9 bases. Looked up from germline, CDR1 is LNHNV and CDR2 is YYDKDF (reference sequence). Trimming took 3 bases from V and 0 from J; bases not matched to a gene: 3. The CDR3 is made up of 17 amino acids. In DNA, the CDR3 is TGTGCCACCAGCAGGGGACAGGGAAACTCTGGGGCCAACGTCCTGACTTTC. This sequence encodes CATSRGQGNSGANVLTF.

This clonotype was detected a few times. The chain recombines TRBV12-3 or TRBV12-4 with TRBJ2-5; tentative D call: TRBD1 (5 bases). The CDR3 is made up of 15 amino acids. V lost 3 bases to trimming and J lost 3 bases, with 14 bases between them. The chain's CDR3 is CASSLAGWQEETQYF. CDR3 nucleotide sequence: TGTGCCAGCAGTTTGGCAGGGTGGCAAGAAGAGACCCAGTACTTC.

On this clonotype: This sequence may be a read error, since a much larger clone differs from it by one base. The V and J genes are TRBV7-9 and TRBJ1-1, with D possibly being TRBD1 (5 bases). Germline V gene sequence: CDR1 SEHNR, CDR2 FQNEAQ (reference sequence). CDR3 size: 13 residues. With 4 bases removed from V and 4 bases from J, the gap between germline ends came to 10 bases. CDR3 residues: CASSSREATEAFF. DNA for the CDR3: TGTGCCAGCAGCTCCAGGGAGGCCACTGAAGCTTTCTTT.

This sequence joins TRBV10-3 and TRBJ1-1, with D tentatively TRBD1 (6 bases). CDR1 is ENHRY, CDR2 SYGVKD, per germline. V lost 0 bases and J lost 3, with 14 bases in between. The CDR3 spans 16 residues. The CDR3 spells CAISESGQGRDTEAFF. CDR3 bases: TGTGCCATCAGTGAGTCGGGTCAGGGGAGGGACACTGAAGCTTTCTTT.

This clonotype was recorded many times. V gene TRBV10-3 combines with J gene TRBJ2-7, with D maybe TRBD1 (6 bases). The germline V gene encodes CDR1 ENHRY and CDR2 SYGVKD. V lost 10 bases and J 4 bases, leaving 17 bases between the germline ends. There are 13 residues in the CDR3. DNA for the CDR3: TGTGCCACCGCACAGGGTAGCAGGTACGAGCAGTACTTC. It encodes CATAQGSRYEQYF.

V gene TRBV25-1 combines with J gene TRBJ1-1; D perhaps matches TRBD1 (5 bases). In germline, CDR1 is MGHDK, CDR2 SYGVNS. V lost 5 bases to trimming and J lost 2 bases, with 15 bases between them. The CDR3 is 15 residues long. CDR3 sequence reads: CASSPPRDFNTEAFF. CDR3 sequence (DNA): TGTGCCAGCAGTCCCCCCAGGGATTTCAACACTGAAGCTTTCTTT.

This clonotype was counted ten times or more. The V and J genes are TRBV24-1 and TRBJ2-5; TRBD2 aligns across 11 bases. V trimming: 4 bases; J trimming: 2 bases; junction bases outside the gene matches: 14. The CDR3 is made up of 19 amino acids. The germline V gene encodes CDR1 KGHDR and CDR2 SFDVKD. The DNA for the CDR3 is TGTGCCACCAGTGACCGAGGGACTAGCGGAGAGGGCTTACAAGAGACCCAGTACTTC. This gives the protein CATSDRGTSGEGLQETQYF.

This clonotype has just a few counts. CDR3 protein: CSAIVSGYQETQYF. The DNA of the CDR3 is TGCAGTGCTATAGTTAGCGGGTACCAAGAGACCCAGTACTTC. The chain carries TRBV20-1 and TRBJ2-5; 7 bases map to TRBD2. The CDR3 consists of 14 residues. CDR1 is DFQATT and CDR2 is SNEGSKA in the germline V gene (reference sequence). After removal of 4 bases from V and 0 bases from J, the junction contained 5 bases not matched to a gene.